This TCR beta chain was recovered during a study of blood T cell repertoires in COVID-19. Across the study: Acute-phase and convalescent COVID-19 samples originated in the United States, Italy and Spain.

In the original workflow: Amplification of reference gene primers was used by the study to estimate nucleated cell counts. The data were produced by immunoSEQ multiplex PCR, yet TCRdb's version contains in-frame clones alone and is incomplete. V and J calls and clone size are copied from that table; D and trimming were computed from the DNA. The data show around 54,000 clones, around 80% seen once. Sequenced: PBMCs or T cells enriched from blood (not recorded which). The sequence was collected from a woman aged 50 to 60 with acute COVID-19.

The CDR3 loop is CASSHLSTSGPIFYTGELFF. As DNA, the CDR3 is TGTGCCAGCAGTCACCTCTCAACTAGCGGGCCGATATTCTACACCGGGGAGCTGTTTTTT. The chain has TRBV6-6 and TRBJ2-2; 9 bases agree with TRBD2. With 5 bases clipped from V and 3 bases from J, the junction kept 19 bases outside the gene matches. CDR3 length equals 20 residues. The germline gives CDR1 MNHNY, CDR2 SVGAGI (reference sequence).